This record looks at one T cell receptor (beta chain) sequence and its context. Its antigen remains unidentified. Measured with immunoSEQ multiplex PCR; TCRdb has only the in-frame clones, and not every one. This sample has roughly 84,000 clones, with about 90% found just once. This entry comes from a study of identifying expanded T cells in peripheral blood. Study-wide results and caveats: Approximately 1.1 clones differed between technical replicates, versus approximately 16 and 20 over time. Variance in clone template counts between approximately 2-week samples significantly increased with total template count across all healthy donors.

No infections or other immune events were documented during collection. The junction had 7 bases not matched to a gene; V was cut back by 6 bases and J by 2 bases. The V gene's germline CDR1 is SGHAT and CDR2 FQNNGV. The CDR3 totals 15 residues. Sequences were obtained from blood. This receptor was taken from a person aged 18 to 75 in good health. The chain couples TRBV11-2 to TRBJ1-2; TRBD1 aligns across 9 bases. The CDR3 loop reads CASRLGQGKNYGYTF. The DNA of the CDR3 is TGTGCCAGCAGGCTTGGACAGGGGAAGAACTATGGCTACACCTTC.